Listed below are T cell receptor beta chains from one sample, sequenced in a study of T cell responses to AZD1222 COVID-19 vaccine. The table came from immunoSEQ multiplex PCR; TCRdb's copy has only in-frame clones and leaves some out. This sample has over 60,000 clones, with 80% to 90% found just once. Source: peripheral blood, taken on day 0 of AZD1222 vaccination. The receptors stem from an adult in good health. Both conserved end residues are part of each CDR3. The D gene is left open where the match is weak. Clone size is not always given. Where it is, it says once, few, many or a class for expanded clones.

abundance: .
d_gene: .
v_gene: TRBV11-2
j_gene: TRBJ1-1
CDR3nt: TGTGCCAGCAGCTTCGCGGTTCCCGTCACTGAAGCTTTCTTT
CDR3aa: CASSFAVPVTEAFF

abundance: .
d_gene: TRBD2
v_gene: TRBV28
j_gene: TRBJ2-5
CDR3nt: TGTGCCAGCGGGGGGGGGTCGGTGGAGACCCAGTACTTC
CDR3aa: CASGGGSVETQYF

abundance: .
d_gene: .
v_gene: TRBV2
j_gene: TRBJ2-2
CDR3nt: TGTGCCAGCAGTGAAGCGGGGGGGGCCGCCGGGGAGCTGTTTTTT
CDR3aa: CASSEAGGAAGELFF

abundance: .
d_gene: .
v_gene: TRBV18
j_gene: TRBJ2-7
CDR3nt: TGTGCCAGCTCACGTCCGGGGCTCGACGAGCAGTACTTC
CDR3aa: CASSRPGLDEQYF

abundance: .
d_gene: TRBD1
v_gene: TRBV7-9
j_gene: TRBJ1-2
CDR3nt: TGTGCCAGCAGCTTAGAACAGGGGGTACTTTTTGGCTATGGCTACACCTTC
CDR3aa: CASSLEQGVLFGYGYTF

abundance: .
d_gene: .
v_gene: TRBV6-2/TRBV6-3
j_gene: TRBJ2-1
CDR3nt: TGTGCCAGCAGCGAATCAGGACGGGGATACAATGAGCAGTTCTTC
CDR3aa: CASSESGRGYNEQFF

abundance: .
d_gene: TRBD1
v_gene: TRBV25-1
j_gene: TRBJ1-2
CDR3nt: TGTGCCAGCAGTTCGACAGGGGCTAGGGAAGACTATGGCTACACCTTC
CDR3aa: CASSSTGAREDYGYTF

abundance: few
d_gene: .
v_gene: TRBV4-3
j_gene: TRBJ2-1
CDR3nt: TGCGCCAGCAGCCAAGATAGGGGGAAGGAGGAGCAGTTCTTC
CDR3aa: CASSQDRGKEEQFF

abundance: large
d_gene: TRBD1
v_gene: TRBV4-3
j_gene: TRBJ1-4
CDR3nt: TGCGCCAGCAGCCAAGACCTCACATCAGGGGGGAAACTGTTTTTT
CDR3aa: CASSQDLTSGGKLFF

abundance: .
d_gene: .
v_gene: TRBV6-1
j_gene: TRBJ2-2
CDR3nt: TGTGCCAGCAGTGATATGGGACTCCCCAACACCGGGGAGCTGTTTTTT
CDR3aa: CASSDMGLPNTGELFF

abundance: .
d_gene: .
v_gene: TRBV11-2
j_gene: TRBJ1-2
CDR3nt: TGTGCCAGCAGCGAAACAGGGCAGTATGGCTACACCTTC
CDR3aa: CASSETGQYGYTF

abundance: .
d_gene: .
v_gene: TRBV19
j_gene: TRBJ2-6
CDR3nt: TGTGCCAGTAGTATTGAAAGGTCTGGGGCCAACGTCCTGACTTTC
CDR3aa: CASSIERSGANVLTF

abundance: .
d_gene: .
v_gene: TRBV3-1/TRBV3-2
j_gene: TRBJ2-2
CDR3nt: TGTGCCAGCAGCCAATACGGACAGACCGGGGAGCTGTTTTTT
CDR3aa: CASSQYGQTGELFF

abundance: once
d_gene: TRBD1
v_gene: TRBV7-3
j_gene: TRBJ1-1
CDR3nt: TGTGCCAGCAGCCCAGACAGGGTCACTGAAGCTTTCTTT
CDR3aa: CASSPDRVTEAFF

abundance: .
d_gene: .
v_gene: TRBV6-2/TRBV6-3
j_gene: TRBJ1-2
CDR3nt: TGTGCCAGCAGTTACTCGATTCGGAAAACCACATATGGCTACACCTTC
CDR3aa: CASSYSIRKTTYGYTF

abundance: .
d_gene: TRBD1
v_gene: TRBV28
j_gene: TRBJ2-7
CDR3nt: TGTGCCAGCAGGGGGACAGGGACCTACGAGCAGTACTTC
CDR3aa: CASRGTGTYEQYF

abundance: .
d_gene: .
v_gene: TRBV5-1
j_gene: TRBJ1-3
CDR3nt: TGCGCCAGCAGCTTGGAGGCAGTTATCTCTGGAAACACCATATATTTT
CDR3aa: CASSLEAVISGNTIYF

abundance: .
d_gene: .
v_gene: TRBV9
j_gene: TRBJ2-2
CDR3nt: TGTGCCAGCAGCGTAGTCGGACTGAACACCGGGGAGCTGTTTTTT
CDR3aa: CASSVVGLNTGELFF

abundance: .
d_gene: .
v_gene: TRBV2
j_gene: TRBJ2-2
CDR3nt: TGTGCCAGCAGGGTGGGGGTAGCGGTGTCAACCGGGGAGCTGTTTTTT
CDR3aa: CASRVGVAVSTGELFF

abundance: once
d_gene: .
v_gene: TRBV6-5
j_gene: TRBJ1-6
CDR3nt: TGTGCCAGCAGCCGGGACAAAGATAATTCACCCCTCCACTTT
CDR3aa: CASSRDKDNSPLHF

abundance: .
d_gene: TRBD1
v_gene: TRBV4-2
j_gene: TRBJ1-6
CDR3nt: TGTGCCAGCAGCCAACACAGGGGCACAAATTCACCCCTCCACTTT
CDR3aa: CASSQHRGTNSPLHF

abundance: .
d_gene: TRBD1
v_gene: TRBV7-2
j_gene: TRBJ1-6
CDR3nt: TGTGCCAGCAGCCCCAACGTTTCTGGGACAGGGAGCAATTCACCCCTCCACTTT
CDR3aa: CASSPNVSGTGSNSPLHF

abundance: .
d_gene: .
v_gene: TRBV10-3
j_gene: TRBJ1-3
CDR3nt: TGTGCCATCTCGGAGGGGGGGCTCTCTGGAAACACCATATATTTT
CDR3aa: CAISEGGLSGNTIYF

abundance: .
d_gene: TRBD1
v_gene: TRBV7-6
j_gene: TRBJ1-4
CDR3nt: TGTGCCAGCAGCTTAGCACAGGGGACTAATGAAAAACTGTTTTTT
CDR3aa: CASSLAQGTNEKLFF

abundance: .
d_gene: .
v_gene: TRBV3-1/TRBV3-2
j_gene: TRBJ1-4
CDR3nt: TGTGCCAGCAGCCCCGGGGACGGGTATGAAAAACTGTTTTTT
CDR3aa: CASSPGDGYEKLFF

abundance: .
d_gene: .
v_gene: TRBV20-1
j_gene: TRBJ1-1
CDR3nt: TGCAGTGCTAGTCGCGGGGCTGGGGGGAACACTGAAGCTTTCTTT
CDR3aa: CSASRGAGGNTEAFF

abundance: .
d_gene: .
v_gene: TRBV7-9
j_gene: TRBJ1-2
CDR3nt: TGTGCCAGCAGCTCCCCCCGAGGGGGCTACACCTTC
CDR3aa: CASSSPRGGYTF

abundance: .
d_gene: .
v_gene: TRBV12-5
j_gene: TRBJ2-5
CDR3nt: TGTGCTAGTGCCGTTACCGTGGGGGGAATCCCCCAAGAGACCCAGTACTTC
CDR3aa: CASAVTVGGIPQETQYF

abundance: .
d_gene: .
v_gene: TRBV7-9
j_gene: TRBJ2-4
CDR3nt: TGTGCCAGCAGCTTGGTAGGGGAGCTAGCCAAAAACATTCAGTACTTC
CDR3aa: CASSLVGELAKNIQYF

abundance: once
d_gene: .
v_gene: TRBV4-2
j_gene: TRBJ1-1
CDR3nt: TGTGCCAGCAGCCAGGGGGTGCACACTGAAGCTTTCTTT
CDR3aa: CASSQGVHTEAFF

abundance: few
d_gene: TRBD1
v_gene: TRBV5-1
j_gene: TRBJ1-3
CDR3nt: TGCGCCAGCAGCTTGGGGACAGGGGTTGGAAACACCATATATTTT
CDR3aa: CASSLGTGVGNTIYF